This T cell receptor (beta chain) was captured by sequencing in a study of blood T cells in healthy people across ages. Study results and limitations: Investigators viewed diversity estimates from one million T cells as underestimates, the study reported.

For the second PCR, which ran for roughly 6 to 11 cycles, a sample-barcoded 5' primer and a J-beta primer mix were used. TCRdb called the 5' RACE reads again in MiXCR, with one record for every CDR3 protein. The sample comprises some 1.6 million distinct CDR3 sequences, roughly 32% of which are singletons, and about 11% rests with the top ten. To note about this clonotype: What it recognizes is unknown.

This clonotype originated in a woman aged 25 to 39 in good health. Material for sequencing was blood.

The CDR3 reads CASSSGTGFSAYGYTF. The CDR3 DNA sequence: TGTGCCAGCAGTTCCGGGACAGGTTTCTCAGCCTATGGCTACACCTTC. The V gene is TRBV2, the J gene TRBJ1-2, with 8 positions matching TRBD1. V was clipped by 5 bases and J by 4 bases; unmatched bases: 12. CDR3 length equals 16 residues. Germline V gives CDR1 SNHLY, CDR2 FYNNEI.